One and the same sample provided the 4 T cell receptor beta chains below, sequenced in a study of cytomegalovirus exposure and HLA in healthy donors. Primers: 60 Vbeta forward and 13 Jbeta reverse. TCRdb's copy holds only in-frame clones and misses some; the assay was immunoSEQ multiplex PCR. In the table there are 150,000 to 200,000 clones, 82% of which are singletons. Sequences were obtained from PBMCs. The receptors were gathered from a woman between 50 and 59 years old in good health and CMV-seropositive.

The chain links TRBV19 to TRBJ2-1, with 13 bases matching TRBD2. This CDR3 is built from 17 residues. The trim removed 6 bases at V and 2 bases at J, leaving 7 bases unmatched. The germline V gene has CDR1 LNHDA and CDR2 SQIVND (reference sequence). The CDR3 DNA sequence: TGTGCCAGTAGCATGACTAGCGGGAGGTCCCCCTACAATGAGCAGTTCTTC. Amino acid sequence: CASSMTSGRSPYNEQFF.

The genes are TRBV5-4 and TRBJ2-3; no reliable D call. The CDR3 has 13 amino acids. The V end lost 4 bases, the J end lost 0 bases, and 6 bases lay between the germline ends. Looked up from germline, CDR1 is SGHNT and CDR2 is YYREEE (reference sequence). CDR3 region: CASSLTSTDTQYF. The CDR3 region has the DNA TGTGCCAGCAGCCTAACGAGCACAGATACGCAGTATTTT.

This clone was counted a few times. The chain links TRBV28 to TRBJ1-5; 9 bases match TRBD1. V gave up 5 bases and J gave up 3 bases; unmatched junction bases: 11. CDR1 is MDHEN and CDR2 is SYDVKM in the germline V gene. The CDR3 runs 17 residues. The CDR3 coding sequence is TGTGCCAGCAGTCTACCTCCGGGACAGGGCAACAATCAGCCCCAGCATTTT. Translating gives CASSLPPGQGNNQPQHF. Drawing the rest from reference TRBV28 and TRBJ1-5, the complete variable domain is DVKVTQSSRYLVKRTGEKVFLECVQDMDHENMFWYRQDPGLGLRLIYFSYDVKMKEKGDIPEGYSVSREKKERFSLILESASTNQTSMYLCASSLPPGQGNNQPQHFGDGTRLSIL.

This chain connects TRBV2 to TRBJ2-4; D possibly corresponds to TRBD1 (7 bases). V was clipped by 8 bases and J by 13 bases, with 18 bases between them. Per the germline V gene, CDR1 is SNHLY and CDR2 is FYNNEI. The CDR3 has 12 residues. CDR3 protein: CASSGQGGGQYF. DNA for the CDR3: TGTGCCAGCTCTGGGCAGGGGGGTGGACAGTACTTC.